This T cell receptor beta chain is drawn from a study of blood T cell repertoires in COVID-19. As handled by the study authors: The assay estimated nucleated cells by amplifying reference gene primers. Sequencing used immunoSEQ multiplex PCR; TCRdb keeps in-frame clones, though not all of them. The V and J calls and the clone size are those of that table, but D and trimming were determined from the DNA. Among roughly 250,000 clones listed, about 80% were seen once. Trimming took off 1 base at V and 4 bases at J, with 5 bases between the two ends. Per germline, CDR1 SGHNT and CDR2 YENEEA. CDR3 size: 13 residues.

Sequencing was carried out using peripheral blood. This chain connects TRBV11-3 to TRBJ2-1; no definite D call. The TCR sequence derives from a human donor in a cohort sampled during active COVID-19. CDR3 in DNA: TGTGCCAGCAGCTTAGGTAGATACAATGAGCAGTTCTTC. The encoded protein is CASSLGRYNEQFF.